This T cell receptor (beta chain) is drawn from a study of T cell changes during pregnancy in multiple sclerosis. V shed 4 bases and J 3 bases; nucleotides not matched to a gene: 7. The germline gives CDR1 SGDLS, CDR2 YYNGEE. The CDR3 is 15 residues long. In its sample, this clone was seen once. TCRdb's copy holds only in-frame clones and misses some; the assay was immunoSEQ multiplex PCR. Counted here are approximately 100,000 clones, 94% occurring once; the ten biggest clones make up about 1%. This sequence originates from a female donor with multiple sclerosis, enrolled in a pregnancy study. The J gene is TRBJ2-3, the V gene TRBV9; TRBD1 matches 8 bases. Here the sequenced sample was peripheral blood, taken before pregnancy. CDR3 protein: CASSPRTGITDTQYF. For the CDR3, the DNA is TGTGCCAGCAGCCCCCGGACAGGGATTACAGATACGCAGTATTTT.